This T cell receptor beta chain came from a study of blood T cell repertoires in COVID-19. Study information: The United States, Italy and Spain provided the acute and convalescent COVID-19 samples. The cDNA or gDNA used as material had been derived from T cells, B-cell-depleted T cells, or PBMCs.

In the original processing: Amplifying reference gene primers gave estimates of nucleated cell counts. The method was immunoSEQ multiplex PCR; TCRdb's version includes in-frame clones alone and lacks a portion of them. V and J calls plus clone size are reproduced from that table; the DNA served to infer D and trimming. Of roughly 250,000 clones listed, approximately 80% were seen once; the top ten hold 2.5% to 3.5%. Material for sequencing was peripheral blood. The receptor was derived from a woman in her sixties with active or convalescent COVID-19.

Here the CDR3 DNA reads TGTGCCCCGGACAGGGGCTGCAATGAGCAGTTCTTC. Translated: CAPDRGCNEQFF. V and J are TRBV27 and TRBJ2-1; the match to TRBD1 covers 9 bases. V lost 11 bases to trimming and J lost 6 bases; unmatched junction nucleotides: 5. CDR1 is MNHEY and CDR2 is SMNVEV in the germline V gene (reference sequence). There are 12 residues in the CDR3.